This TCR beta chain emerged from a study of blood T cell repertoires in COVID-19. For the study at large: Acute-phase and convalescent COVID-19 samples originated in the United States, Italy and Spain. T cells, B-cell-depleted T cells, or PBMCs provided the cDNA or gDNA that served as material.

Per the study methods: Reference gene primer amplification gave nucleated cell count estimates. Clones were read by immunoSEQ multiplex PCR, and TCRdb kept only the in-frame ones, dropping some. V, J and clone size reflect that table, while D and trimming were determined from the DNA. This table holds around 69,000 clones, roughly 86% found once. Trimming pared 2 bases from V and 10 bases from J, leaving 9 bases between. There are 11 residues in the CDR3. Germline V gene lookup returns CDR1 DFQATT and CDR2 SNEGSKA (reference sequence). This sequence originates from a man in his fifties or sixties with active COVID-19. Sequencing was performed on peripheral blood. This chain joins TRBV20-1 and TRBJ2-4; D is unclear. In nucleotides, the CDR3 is TGCAGTGCTAGATCACCCGAGATTCAGTACTTC. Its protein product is CSARSPEIQYF.